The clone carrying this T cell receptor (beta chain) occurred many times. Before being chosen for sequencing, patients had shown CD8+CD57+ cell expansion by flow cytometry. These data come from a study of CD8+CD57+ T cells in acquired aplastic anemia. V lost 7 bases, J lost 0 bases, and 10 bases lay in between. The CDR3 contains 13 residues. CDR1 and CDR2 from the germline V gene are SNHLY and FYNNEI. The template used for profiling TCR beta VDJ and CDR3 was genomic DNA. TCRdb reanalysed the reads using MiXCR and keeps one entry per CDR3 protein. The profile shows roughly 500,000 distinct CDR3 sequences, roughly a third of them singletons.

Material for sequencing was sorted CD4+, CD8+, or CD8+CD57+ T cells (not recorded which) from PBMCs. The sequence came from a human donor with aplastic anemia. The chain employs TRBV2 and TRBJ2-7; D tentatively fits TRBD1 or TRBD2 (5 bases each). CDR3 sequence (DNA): TGTGCCAGCATCCAAGGGACCTCCTACGAGCAGTACTTC. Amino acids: CASIQGTSYEQYF.